The T cell receptor beta chain under discussion was sequenced for a study of blood T cell repertoires in COVID-19. About the research overall: Acute-phase and convalescent COVID-19 samples originated in the United States, Italy and Spain.

Trimming at V came to 2 bases and at J to 5 bases, leaving 11 bases not matched to a gene. This CDR3 is 16 amino acids long. From germline, CDR1 is SGHAT and CDR2 FQNNGV. Sequencing was performed with immunoSEQ multiplex PCR; in TCRdb, only in-frame clones are kept and a portion is missing. Of hundreds of thousands of clones listed, 85% to 90% were seen once; the top ten hold around 7.8%. Sequenced sample: peripheral blood. The gene calls are TRBV11-2 and TRBJ2-5; TRBD2 matches 7 bases. The clonotype originates from a woman in her fifties or sixties with COVID-19, enrolled during active disease. CDR3 nucleotides: TGTGCCAGCAGCTTAATCCGCAGTACGCGGGGGGAGACCCAGTACTTC. It yields the protein CASSLIRSTRGETQYF.